One and the same sample provided the 26 T cell receptor beta chains below, sequenced in a study of T cell repertoires in cytomegalovirus infection. TCRdb re-derived calls from the reads in MiXCR, one entry per CDR3 protein. This sample has around 630,000 distinct CDR3 sequences, with about 24% found just once. Sequences were obtained from CD8+ T cells from PBMCs. All receptors come from a human donor in good health (CMV status not recorded). Some clones in this sample may be carry-over from other donors' samples.

V and J are TRBV28 and TRBJ2-1; D gene unclear. Germline V gives CDR1 MDHEN, CDR2 SYDVKM. The germline V and J ends were trimmed by 1 base and 8 bases, with 9 bases remaining between them. The CDR3 has 13 amino acids. This chain's CDR3 is CASSLFGVDEQFF. Written as DNA, the CDR3 is TGTGCCAGCAGTTTATTTGGAGTCGATGAGCAGTTCTTC.

This clonotype was seen repeatedly, ten times or more. The rearrangement links TRBV7-3 to TRBJ2-3, with D tentatively TRBD1 (6 bases). Looked up from germline, CDR1 is SGHTA and CDR2 is FQGTGA. Trimming stripped 4 bases from V and 2 bases from J, with 13 bases between. The CDR3 runs to 15 residues. In DNA, the CDR3 is TGTGCCAGCAGCTCACAGGGAAGCGACACAGATACGCAGTATTTT. This translates into CASSSQGSDTDTQYF.

The rearrangement uses TRBV14 and TRBJ2-7; 12 bases agree with TRBD1. Trimming at V came to 4 bases and at J to 5 bases, leaving 6 bases not matched to a gene. CDR1 is SGHDN, CDR2 FVKESK, per germline. The CDR3 totals 15 residues. The CDR3 is CASSLNRDRGHEQYF. As DNA, the CDR3 is TGTGCCAGCAGCCTGAATAGGGACAGGGGGCACGAGCAGTACTTC.

This clonotype was detected ten times or more. At one end, the junction sequence differs from germline, possibly due to a read error. The V gene is TRBV19, the J gene TRBJ1-1, with TRBD1 identical over 7 bases. The germline CDR1 and CDR2 sequences are LNHDA and SQIVND (reference sequence). The CDR3 contains 11 residues. The CDR3 spells CASSTGAEAFF. The CDR3 DNA reads TGTGCCAGCAGTACAGGGGCTGAAGCTTTCTTT.

This clonotype was observed a few times. CDR3 amino acids: CASSIVGTGGMNTEAFF. CDR3 nucleotides: TGTGCCAGTAGTATAGTTGGGACAGGGGGAATGAACACTGAAGCTTTCTTT. The chain joins TRBV19 to TRBJ1-1; TRBD1 matches 11 bases. The length of the CDR3 is 17 residues. Germline V gives CDR1 LNHDA, CDR2 SQIVND (reference sequence). V lost 1 base to trimming and J lost 0 bases; unmatched junction nucleotides: 4.

This clonotype appeared many times. The chain couples TRBV12-3 or TRBV12-4 to TRBJ1-1; 8 bases align to TRBD1. The J segment lost 3 bases and the V segment lost 6 bases, leaving 18 bases of the junction unmatched. The CDR3 extends over 18 amino acids. CDR3 DNA: TGTGCCAGCAGCCTCGGACAGGGTGGCAACCCAAGGGACACTGAAGCTTTCTTT. Its protein product is CASSLGQGGNPRDTEAFF.

This clonotype was counted at least ten times. The gene calls are TRBV7-9 and TRBJ1-2, with TRBD1 matching over 9 bases. V shed 6 bases, J shed 4 bases, and the junction held 3 bases outside the gene matches. Germline-derived CDR1 and CDR2 are SEHNR and FQNEAQ (reference sequence). This CDR3 contains 13 residues. CDR3 sequence: CASRTQGAYGYTF. Here the CDR3 DNA reads TGTGCCAGCAGAACACAGGGGGCCTATGGCTACACCTTC.

The count of this clonotype is one. The rearrangement joins TRBV29-1 to TRBJ2-1; D may be TRBD1 (5 bases). V was shortened by 1 base and J by 7 bases, with 17 bases between the two germline ends. CDR1 is SQVTM, CDR2 ANQGSEA, per germline. The CDR3 runs to 15 residues. DNA of the CDR3: TGCAGCGTTGAAGGTACAGGTCGGGTTTTAAATGAGCAGTTCTTC. Its translation: CSVEGTGRVLNEQFF.

As for this clonotype: A much larger clone differs by one base, so this may be a read error. This chain uses TRBV7-2 with TRBJ2-5; the D call may be TRBD1 or TRBD2 (5 bases each). The length of the CDR3 is 14 residues. Germline CDR1 SGHTA, CDR2 FQGNSA. Here the CDR3 DNA reads TGTGCCAACAGCTCCTTGGGGACCCAAGAGACCCAGTACTTC. Translated, it gives CANSSLGTQETQYF.

The J gene is TRBJ2-5, the V gene TRBV28; no firm D call. Germline-derived CDR1 and CDR2 are MDHEN and SYDVKM. CDR3 size: 12 residues. V was pared by 8 bases and J by 0 bases, with 7 bases between. The CDR3 spells CASVFHQETQYF. CDR3 nucleotide sequence: TGTGCCAGCGTCTTCCACCAAGAGACCCAGTACTTC.

The chain employs TRBV6-2 or TRBV6-3 and TRBJ2-6; D is ambiguous. CDR1 and CDR2 (germline): MNHEY, SVGEGT. Trimming shortened V by 8 bases and J by 0 bases, and 11 bases separated the two germline ends. There are 15 residues in the CDR3. CDR3 bases: TGTGCCAGCCTTGACCAACTCTCTGGGGCCAACGTCCTGACTTTC. It is translated as CASLDQLSGANVLTF.

With regard to this clonotype: The junction does not match germline at one end; this may be a read error. The gene calls are TRBV7-9 and TRBJ2-2; D gene unclear. The CDR3 length is 14 residues. CDR1 and CDR2 (germline): SEHNR, FQNEAQ (reference sequence). CDR3 residues: CTSSLTSVTGELFF. The CDR3 DNA reads as TGTACCAGCAGCTTAACCAGTGTCACCGGGGAGCTGTTTTTT.

This clonotype was seen a few times. The chain links TRBV7-3 to TRBJ2-1, with 10 positions matching TRBD2. With V trimmed by 5 bases and J by 2 bases, 6 bases remained unmatched. Germline CDR1 is SGHTA and CDR2 is FQGTGA. There are 16 residues in the CDR3. Here the CDR3 DNA reads TGTGCCAGCAGCACGGTAGCGGGGGGCCCCTACAATGAGCAGTTCTTC. Amino acid sequence: CASSTVAGGPYNEQFF.

This clonotype has just one count. A read error may be the cause here, since a much bigger clone is one base away. The rearrangement uses TRBV7-8 and TRBJ2-7; TRBD1 agrees at 9 bases. The CDR3 has 14 residues. The germline CDR1 and CDR2 sequences are SGHVS and FQNEAQ. The trim removed 6 bases at V and 6 bases at J, leaving 9 bases unmatched. CDR3 nucleotides: TGTGCCAGCAGTCAGCCGGGACAGGGTTTCGAGCAGTACTTC. Residues: CASSQPGQGFEQYF.

In its sample, this clonotype was seen a few times. The chain combines TRBV4-1 with TRBJ2-7, with D perhaps assigned TRBD1 or TRBD2 (5 bases each). Between the trimmed V and J ends, which lost 3 bases and 3 bases, there was a span of 15 bases. The CDR3 has 15 amino acids. CDR1 and CDR2 (germline): MGHRA, YSYEKL. The CDR3 reads CASSHRDGANYEQYF. CDR3 nucleotides: TGCGCCAGCAGCCACCGGGACGGCGCTAACTACGAGCAGTACTTC.

This clonotype occurred many times. The V call is TRBV10-3, the J call TRBJ2-2, with 7 bases lining up with TRBD1. The trim removed 8 bases at V and 3 bases at J, leaving 0 bases unmatched. The CDR3 loop spans 12 amino acids. CDR1 and CDR2 (germline): ENHRY, SYGVKD. Written as DNA, the CDR3 is TGTGCCATCCAGGGGGACACCGGGGAGCTGTTTTTT. Translating it yields CAIQGDTGELFF.

V usage is TRBV7-9 and J usage is TRBJ1-5, with 7 bases fitting TRBD1. V lost 0 bases, J lost 0 bases, and 14 bases stayed unmatched. This CDR3 is built from 20 residues. In germline, CDR1 is SEHNR, CDR2 FQNEAQ (reference sequence). The CDR3 DNA reads TGTGCCAGCAGCTTAGCCCTCTCTTTAACAGGGGAGGATAGCAATCAGCCCCAGCATTTT. It translates to CASSLALSLTGEDSNQPQHF. Variable domain in full (rest from reference TRBV7-9 and TRBJ1-5): DTGVSQNPRHKITKRGQNVTFRCDPISEHNRLYWYRQTLGQGPEFLTYFQNEAQLEKSRLLSDRFSAERPKGSFSTLEIQRTEQGDSAMYLCASSLALSLTGEDSNQPQHFGDGTRLSIL.

This chain connects TRBV10-1 to TRBJ2-7, with 7 bases that match TRBD1. The V and J ends lost 6 bases and 6 bases, in that order; junction bases with no gene match: 11. The length of the CDR3 is 14 residues. Per the germline V gene, CDR1 is WNHNN and CDR2 is SYGVQD (reference sequence). The CDR3 bases are TGCGCCAGCAGCGGGACAGCCATCTCCGGCGAGCAGTACTTC. Translated: CASSGTAISGEQYF.

The chain links TRBV20-1 to TRBJ1-1; maybe TRBD1 (5 bases). The CDR3 totals 14 residues. From germline, CDR1 is DFQATT and CDR2 SNEGSKA (reference sequence). V lost 0 bases, J lost 4 bases, and 12 bases lay in between. CDR3 sequence (DNA): TGCAGTGCTAGAGATCCAGGGTATGTCACTGAAGCTTTCTTT. Amino acid sequence: CSARDPGYVTEAFF.

In its sample, this clonotype was seen many times. The chain joins TRBV7-6 to TRBJ2-1, with D unresolved. This CDR3 contains 12 residues. Per germline, CDR1 SGHVS and CDR2 FNYEAQ. The ends were cut back, 1 base at V and 9 bases at J, with 7 bases in the middle. The CDR3 DNA reads TGTGCCAGCAGCTTAGGGCGGCGTGAGCAGTTCTTC. Its translation: CASSLGRREQFF.

The chain is built from TRBV20-1 and TRBJ2-3; 8 nucleotides match TRBD2. V lost 1 base, J lost 5 bases, and 8 bases stayed unmatched. CDR1 and CDR2 (germline): DFQATT, SNEGSKA (reference sequence). The CDR3 runs 15 residues. The CDR3 sequence is CSARGRGAVLDTQYF. The CDR3 DNA reads as TGCAGTGCTAGAGGGCGGGGGGCGGTACTAGATACGCAGTATTTT.

This clonotype has only a few counts. V gene TRBV6-2 or TRBV6-3 combines with J gene TRBJ2-5; D remains ambiguous. Germline V gene sequence: CDR1 MNHEY, CDR2 SVGEGT. Trimming removed 6 bases at V and 4 bases at J, with 6 bases between. There are 11 residues in the CDR3. The DNA for the CDR3 is TGTGCCAGCAGATCCGGAGAGACCCAGTACTTC. Translating gives CASRSGETQYF.

This clonotype came up a few times. J is TRBJ2-3 and V is TRBV19; 7 nucleotides line up with TRBD2. The J segment lost 4 bases and the V segment lost 2 bases, leaving 6 bases of the junction unmatched. This CDR3 is built from 15 residues. The germline V gene has CDR1 LNHDA and CDR2 SQIVND (reference sequence). The CDR3 sequence: CASSILGGEADTQYF. In DNA form, the CDR3 reads TGTGCCAGTAGTATACTGGGGGGGGAGGCAGATACGCAGTATTTT.

This clonotype was picked up many times. This rearrangement joins TRBV7-8 to TRBJ1-2; weak D call: TRBD1 (5 bases). The length of the CDR3 is 15 residues. Between the trimmed V and J ends, which lost 5 bases and 0 bases, there was a span of 13 bases. Germline loops: CDR1 SGHVS, CDR2 FQNEAQ. The CDR3 bases are TGTGCCAGCAGCCAATACCCCAGGGCTAACTATGGCTACACCTTC. This codes for CASSQYPRANYGYTF.

V usage is TRBV20-1 and J usage is TRBJ2-3; 7 positions match TRBD2. CDR3 length: 11 residues. CDR1 DFQATT and CDR2 SNEGSKA come from the germline V gene (reference sequence). The CDR3: CSRLAPDTQYF. Written as DNA, the CDR3 is TGCTCCAGACTAGCTCCAGATACGCAGTATTTT.

This clonotype was seen more than once but under ten times. The CDR3 is CASGTGWSYEQYV. DNA of the CDR3: TGTGCCAGCGGGACAGGATGGTCCTACGAGCAGTACGTC. The rearrangement links TRBV7-9 to TRBJ2-7, with 8 bases fitting TRBD1. Germline V gene lookup returns CDR1 SEHNR and CDR2 FQNEAQ (reference sequence). The CDR3 covers 13 residues. V shed 8 bases, J shed 1 base, and the junction held 4 bases outside the gene matches.